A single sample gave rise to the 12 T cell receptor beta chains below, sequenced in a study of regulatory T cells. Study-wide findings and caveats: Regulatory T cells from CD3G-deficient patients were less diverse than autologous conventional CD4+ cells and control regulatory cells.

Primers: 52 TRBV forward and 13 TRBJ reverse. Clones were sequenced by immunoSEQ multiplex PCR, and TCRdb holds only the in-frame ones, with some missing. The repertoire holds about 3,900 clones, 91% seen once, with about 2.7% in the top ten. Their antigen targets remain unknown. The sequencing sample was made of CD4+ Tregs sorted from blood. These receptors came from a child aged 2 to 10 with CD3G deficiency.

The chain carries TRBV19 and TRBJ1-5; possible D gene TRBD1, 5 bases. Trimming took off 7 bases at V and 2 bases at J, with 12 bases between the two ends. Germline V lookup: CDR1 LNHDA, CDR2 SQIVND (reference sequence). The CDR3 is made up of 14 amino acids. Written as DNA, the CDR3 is TGTGCCAGTAAGGACATCTTGGGCAATCAGCCCCAGCATTTT. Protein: CASKDILGNQPQHF.

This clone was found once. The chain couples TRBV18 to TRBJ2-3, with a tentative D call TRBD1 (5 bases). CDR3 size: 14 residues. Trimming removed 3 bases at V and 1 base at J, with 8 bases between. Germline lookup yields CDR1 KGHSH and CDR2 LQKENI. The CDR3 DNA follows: TGTGCCAGCTCACCGACGACAGGCACAGATACGCAGTATTTT. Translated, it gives CASSPTTGTDTQYF.

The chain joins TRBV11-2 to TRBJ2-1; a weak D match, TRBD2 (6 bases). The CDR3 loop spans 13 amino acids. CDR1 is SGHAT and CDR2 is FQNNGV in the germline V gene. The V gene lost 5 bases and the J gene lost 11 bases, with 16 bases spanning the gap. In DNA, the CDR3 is TGTGCCAGCAGCCCCTGGGGACTCCACCAGCAGTTCTTC. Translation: CASSPWGLHQQFF.

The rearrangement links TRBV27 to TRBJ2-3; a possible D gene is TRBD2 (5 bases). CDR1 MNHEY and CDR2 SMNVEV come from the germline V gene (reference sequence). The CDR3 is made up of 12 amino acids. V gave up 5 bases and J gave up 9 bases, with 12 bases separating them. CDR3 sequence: CASSTLGSTQYF. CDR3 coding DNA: TGTGCCAGCAGTACCCTAGGGAGCACGCAGTATTTT.

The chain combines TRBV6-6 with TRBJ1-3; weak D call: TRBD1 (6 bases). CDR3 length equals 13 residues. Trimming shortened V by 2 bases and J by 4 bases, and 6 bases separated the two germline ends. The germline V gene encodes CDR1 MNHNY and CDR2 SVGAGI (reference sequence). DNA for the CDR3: TGTGCCAGCAGTTACGGACAGGGAAACACCATATATTTT. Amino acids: CASSYGQGNTIYF.

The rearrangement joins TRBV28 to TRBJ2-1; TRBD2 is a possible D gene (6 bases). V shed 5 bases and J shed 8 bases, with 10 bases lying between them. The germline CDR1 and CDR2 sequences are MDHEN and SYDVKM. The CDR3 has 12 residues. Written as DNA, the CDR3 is TGTGCCAGCAGTGCCACTAGCCATGAGCAGTTCTTC. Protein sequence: CASSATSHEQFF.

The CDR3 loop reads CASSLGRVWNTGELFF. CDR3 coding DNA: TGCGCCAGCAGCTTGGGAAGGGTCTGGAACACCGGGGAGCTGTTTTTT. The rearrangement joins TRBV5-1 to TRBJ2-2, with D hard to call. CDR1 is SGHRS and CDR2 is YFSETQ in the germline V gene. Trimming pared 0 bases from V and 1 base from J, leaving 10 bases between. The CDR3 extends over 16 amino acids.

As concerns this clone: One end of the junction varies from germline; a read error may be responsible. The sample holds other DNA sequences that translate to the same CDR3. The CDR3 region is CASSYLSSEQFF. The CDR3 DNA follows: TGTGCTAGCAGCTACCTATCGAGTGAGCAGTTCTTC. The chain links TRBV7-9 to TRBJ2-1; the D is unclear. CDR3 length equals 12 residues. Germline V gives CDR1 SEHNR, CDR2 FQNEAQ (reference sequence). The whole variable domain, filled in from reference TRBV7-9 and TRBJ2-1, reads DTGVSQNPRHKITKRGQNVTFRCDPISEHNRLYWYRQTLGQGPEFLTYFQNEAQLEKSRLLSDRFSAERPKGSFSTLEIQRTEQGDSAMYLCASSYLSSEQFFGPGTRLTVL.

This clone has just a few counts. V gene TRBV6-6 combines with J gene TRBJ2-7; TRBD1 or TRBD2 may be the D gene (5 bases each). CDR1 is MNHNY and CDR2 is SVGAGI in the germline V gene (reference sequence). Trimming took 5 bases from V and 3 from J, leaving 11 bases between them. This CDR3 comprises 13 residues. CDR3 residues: CASSPGRSYEQYF. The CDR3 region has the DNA TGTGCCAGCAGTCCGGGACGGAGCTACGAGCAGTACTTC.

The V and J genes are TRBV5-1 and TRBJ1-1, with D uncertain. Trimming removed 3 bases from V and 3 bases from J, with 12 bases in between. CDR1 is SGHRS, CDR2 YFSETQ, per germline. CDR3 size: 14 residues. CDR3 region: CASSSANPYTEAFF. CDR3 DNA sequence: TGCGCCAGCAGCTCGGCCAACCCCTACACTGAAGCTTTCTTT. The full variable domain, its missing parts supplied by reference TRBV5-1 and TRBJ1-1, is KAGVTQTPRYLIKTRGQQVTLSCSPISGHRSVSWYQQTPGQGLQFLFEYFSETQRNKGNFPGRFSGRQFSNSRSEMNVSTLELGDSALYLCASSSANPYTEAFFGQGTRLTVV.

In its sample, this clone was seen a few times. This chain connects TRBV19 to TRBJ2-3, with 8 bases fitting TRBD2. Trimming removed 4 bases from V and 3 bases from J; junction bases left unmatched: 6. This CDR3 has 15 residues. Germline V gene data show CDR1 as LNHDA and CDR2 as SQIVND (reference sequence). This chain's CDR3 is CASSTLAGATDTQYF. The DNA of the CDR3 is TGTGCCAGTAGTACTCTAGCGGGCGCGACAGATACGCAGTATTTT.

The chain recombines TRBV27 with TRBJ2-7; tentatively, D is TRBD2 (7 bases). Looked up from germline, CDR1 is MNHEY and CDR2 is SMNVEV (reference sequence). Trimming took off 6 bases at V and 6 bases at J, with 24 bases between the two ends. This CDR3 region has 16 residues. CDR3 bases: TGTGCCAGCAGCCCCTGGGGAGGGGGGCCCCGTGCCGAGCAGTACTTC. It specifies CASSPWGGGPRAEQYF.